A single sample gave rise to the 25 T cell receptor beta chains below, sequenced in a study of PD-L1 blockade in urothelial cancer. Method: immunoSEQ multiplex PCR; TCRdb's copy keeps in-frame clones and lacks some. Of roughly 44,000 clones detected, roughly 82% appear once; the ten largest clones hold 3% to 3.5%. Sample: PBMCs, taken around atezolizumab (anti-PD-L1) treatment. The receptors were gathered from a man between 65 and 85 years old with urothelial cancer.

This chain joins TRBV30 and TRBJ2-7; 10 nucleotides agree with TRBD1. This CDR3 has 14 amino acids. V dropped 4 bases and J dropped 2; count of bases not matched to a gene: 5. The germline V gene has CDR1 GTSNPN and CDR2 SVGIG (reference sequence). Written as DNA, the CDR3 is TGTGCCTGGAAGGCGGGACAGGGGACCTACGAGCAGTACTTC. It translates to CAWKAGQGTYEQYF.

The rearrangement uses TRBV7-9 and TRBJ1-2; D ambiguous. Germline V gene sequence: CDR1 SEHNR, CDR2 FQNEAQ (reference sequence). Deletions cut 3 bases from V and 1 base from J, with 12 bases between. The CDR3 spans 15 residues. This chain's CDR3 is CASSFGSGDNYGYTF. CDR3 in DNA: TGTGCCAGCAGCTTTGGTTCCGGGGATAACTATGGCTACACCTTC.

DNA for the CDR3: TGTGCCAGCAGCCCCACAGGGATAAAGAATGAAAAACTGTTTTTT. Its protein product is CASSPTGIKNEKLFF. The J gene is TRBJ1-4, the V gene TRBV7-9, with D maybe TRBD1 (6 bases). V lost 5 bases, J lost 5 bases, and 15 bases lay in between. Germline V gene sequence: CDR1 SEHNR, CDR2 FQNEAQ (reference sequence). This CDR3 region has 15 residues.

J is TRBJ2-3 and V is TRBV7-9; D call uncertain. From germline, CDR1 is SEHNR and CDR2 FQNEAQ (reference sequence). V lost 5 bases to trimming and J lost 6 bases, with 9 bases between them. This CDR3 contains 12 residues. Written as DNA, the CDR3 is TGTGCCAGCAGCCCCTCCGGGGATACGCAGTATTTT. Protein sequence: CASSPSGDTQYF.

This chain links TRBV19 with TRBJ2-1; D might be TRBD2 (6 bases). Trimming shortened V by 8 bases and J by 6 bases, and 14 bases separated the two germline ends. The CDR3 is 13 residues long. CDR1 LNHDA and CDR2 SQIVND come from the germline V gene (reference sequence). CDR3 sequence (DNA): TGTGCCAGTGGGTCAAGGGAGGTCAATGAGCAGTTCTTC. This gives the protein CASGSREVNEQFF.

The chain carries TRBV28 and TRBJ2-1; 9 bases agree with TRBD2. Germline loops: CDR1 MDHEN, CDR2 SYDVKM. This CDR3 region has 14 residues. Trimming removed 2 bases from V and 8 bases from J; junction bases left unmatched: 4. The CDR3 protein is CASSLGTSRDEQFF. The CDR3 DNA follows: TGTGCCAGCAGTTTAGGGACTAGCAGGGATGAGCAGTTCTTC. Filled out from reference TRBV28 and TRBJ2-1, the complete variable domain reads DVKVTQSSRYLVKRTGEKVFLECVQDMDHENMFWYRQDPGLGLRLIYFSYDVKMKEKGDIPEGYSVSREKKERFSLILESASTNQTSMYLCASSLGTSRDEQFFGPGTRLTVL.

V is TRBV9 and J is TRBJ2-3; D ambiguous. Trimming took 0 bases from V and 2 from J, leaving 7 bases between them. The CDR3 consists of 14 residues. Germline CDR1 SGDLS, CDR2 YYNGEE. The CDR3 loop is CASSVGPNTDTQYF. CDR3 nucleotide sequence: TGTGCCAGCAGCGTAGGGCCAAACACAGATACGCAGTATTTT.

V is TRBV6-1 and J is TRBJ1-5, with D possibly TRBD1 on 5 matching bases. Germline CDR1 reads MNHNS; CDR2 reads SASEGT. The CDR3 covers 21 residues. V shed 1 base and J shed 2 bases, with 27 bases lying between them. The CDR3 loop is CASSEGDGTAPPGRRNQPQHF. Written as DNA, the CDR3 is TGTGCCAGCAGTGAAGGGGACGGGACTGCCCCCCCCGGTCGACGCAATCAGCCCCAGCATTTT.

The chain combines TRBV5-4 with TRBJ1-2; 7 bases agree with TRBD1. Germline V gene data show CDR1 as SGHNT and CDR2 as YYREEE (reference sequence). This CDR3 is 13 amino acids long. Trimming at V came to 4 bases and at J to 2 bases, leaving 2 bases not matched to a gene. CDR3 DNA sequence: TGTGCCAGCAGCAAGGGACAGAACTATGGCTACACCTTC. Protein sequence: CASSKGQNYGYTF.

The chain carries TRBV6-6 and TRBJ2-7; 7 positions agree with TRBD1. The germline CDR1 and CDR2 sequences are MNHNY and SVGAGI (reference sequence). The CDR3 is made up of 14 amino acids. V shed 4 bases, J shed 6 bases, and the junction held 9 bases outside the gene matches. The CDR3 protein is CASSSRQGTGEQYF. Written as DNA, the CDR3 is TGTGCCAGCAGTTCTCGACAGGGCACGGGCGAGCAGTACTTC.

The chain combines TRBV7-2 with TRBJ2-7; D possibly corresponds to TRBD1 (6 bases). The CDR3 is 16 residues long. V lost 5 bases, J lost 0 bases, and 17 bases lay in between. Germline loops: CDR1 SGHTA, CDR2 FQGNSA. This chain's CDR3 is CASSRDSTGLSYEQYF. The CDR3 DNA is TGTGCCAGCAGCCGAGACTCGACAGGACTCTCCTACGAGCAGTACTTC.

In its sample, this clone was seen once. The V call is TRBV2, the J call TRBJ1-5, with TRBD1 identical over 7 bases. V gave up 9 bases and J gave up 5 bases; unmatched junction bases: 7. The CDR3 runs to 13 residues. Germline CDR1 reads SNHLY; CDR2 reads FYNNEI. The CDR3 loop is CASVQGSDQPQHF. CDR3 in DNA: TGTGCCAGTGTACAGGGGTCCGATCAGCCCCAGCATTTT.

The chain combines TRBV28 with TRBJ2-7; possible D gene TRBD2, 6 bases. The CDR3 totals 14 residues. V shed 6 bases and J shed 0 bases, with 12 bases lying between them. The germline V gene has CDR1 MDHEN and CDR2 SYDVKM. The CDR3 loop reads CASSPPGASYEQYF. The DNA of the CDR3 is TGTGCCAGCAGCCCCCCGGGAGCCTCCTACGAGCAGTACTTC.

In its sample, this clone was seen a few times. The DNA for the CDR3 is TGTGCCAGTAGTAATGGACAGGCTTATAACTATGGCTACACCTTC. Protein sequence: CASSNGQAYNYGYTF. J is TRBJ1-2 and V is TRBV19; 7 positions match TRBD1. CDR1 is LNHDA, CDR2 SQIVND, per germline (reference sequence). The V segment lost 4 bases and the J segment 1 base; nucleotides outside the gene matches: 6. This CDR3 spans 15 amino acids.

CDR3 protein: CASSKTGGLSGNTIYF. CDR3 in DNA: TGTGCCAGCAGCAAAACAGGGGGACTCTCTGGAAACACCATATATTTT. The V and J genes are TRBV7-8 and TRBJ1-3, with 8 bases fitting TRBD1. Germline V gene lookup returns CDR1 SGHVS and CDR2 FQNEAQ. V gave up 5 bases and J gave up 0 bases; unmatched junction bases: 6. This CDR3 comprises 16 residues.

The J gene is TRBJ1-5, the V gene TRBV5-1, with 7 bases identical to TRBD1. The length of the CDR3 is 15 residues. Germline CDR1 and CDR2: SGHRS and YFSETQ. V dropped 3 bases and J dropped 0; count of bases not matched to a gene: 3. CDR3 nucleotide sequence: TGCGCCAGCAGCTCCACAGGGGATAGCAATCAGCCCCAGCATTTT. Translating gives CASSSTGDSNQPQHF.

This clone showed up just once. The J gene is TRBJ2-7, the V gene TRBV5-5; possibly TRBD2 for D (6 bases). The germline CDR1 and CDR2 sequences are SGHKS and YYEKEE (reference sequence). There are 15 residues in the CDR3. The ends were cut back, 1 base at V and 2 bases at J, with 13 bases in the middle. In DNA, the CDR3 is TGTGCCAGCAGCTTGTCCATAGCGGCTACCTACGAGCAGTACTTC. Its translation is CASSLSIAATYEQYF.

This clone appeared a few times. The rearrangement links TRBV5-1 to TRBJ2-7; TRBD1 aligns across 7 bases. Germline CDR1 is SGHRS and CDR2 is YFSETQ. The CDR3 is 12 amino acids. The trim removed 4 bases at V and 3 bases at J, leaving 1 base unmatched. The CDR3 region is CASSTGDYEQYF. DNA of the CDR3: TGCGCCAGCAGCACAGGGGACTACGAGCAGTACTTC.

V is TRBV5-4 and J is TRBJ1-2, with D unclear. Germline V gene sequence: CDR1 SGHNT, CDR2 YYREEE (reference sequence). V was trimmed by 3 bases and J by 2 bases, leaving 14 bases between them. This CDR3 region has 15 residues. The CDR3 DNA reads as TGTGCCAGCAGCTACCCACAGAGTCCCAACTATGGCTACACCTTC. It encodes CASSYPQSPNYGYTF. The full variable domain, completed using reference TRBV5-4 and TRBJ1-2, is ETGVTQSPTHLIKTRGQQVTLRCSSQSGHNTVSWYQQALGQGPQFIFQYYREEENGRGNFPPRFSGLQFPNYSSELNVNALELDDSALYLCASSYPQSPNYGYTFGSGTRLTVV.

This chain uses TRBV14 with TRBJ2-4; a possible D gene is TRBD2 (6 bases). CDR1 is SGHDN, CDR2 FVKESK, per germline. This CDR3 has 15 amino acids. Trimming removed 3 bases from V and 1 base from J, with 10 bases in between. The CDR3 DNA is TGTGCCAGCAGCCATCCGGGGGTCGCCAAAAACATTCAGTACTTC. Its protein is CASSHPGVAKNIQYF.

The chain combines TRBV30 with TRBJ2-6; D unclear. The V and J ends lost 6 bases and 0 bases respectively, with 18 bases between them. The CDR3 has 17 amino acids. Germline values: CDR1 GTSNPN, CDR2 SVGIG (reference sequence). The CDR3 DNA is TGTGCCTGTAACCCACGAGGTCCAGCCTCTGGGGCCAACGTCCTGACTTTC. Protein: CACNPRGPASGANVLTF.

The J gene is TRBJ2-1, the V gene TRBV2; 7 bases line up with TRBD2. The V and J ends lost 6 bases and 3 bases, in that order; junction bases with no gene match: 5. CDR1 and CDR2 from the germline V gene are SNHLY and FYNNEI. This CDR3 is 14 amino acids long. The CDR3 sequence is CASRGAGLYNEQFF. CDR3 nucleotide sequence: TGTGCCAGCAGGGGAGCGGGACTCTACAATGAGCAGTTCTTC.

The rearrangement joins TRBV28 to TRBJ2-5; perhaps TRBD2 as D (6 bases). Trimming pared 7 bases from V and 7 bases from J, leaving 16 bases between. Germline V gene lookup returns CDR1 MDHEN and CDR2 SYDVKM. This CDR3 is 13 amino acids long. The CDR3 spells CASTRADGRTQYF. CDR3 DNA sequence: TGTGCCAGCACACGAGCAGACGGGAGGACCCAGTACTTC.

V usage is TRBV19 and J usage is TRBJ2-5, with D maybe TRBD1 (6 bases). This CDR3 is built from 15 residues. CDR1 LNHDA and CDR2 SQIVND come from the germline V gene (reference sequence). Deletions cut 6 bases from V and 2 bases from J, with 16 bases between. CDR3 sequence: CASRPGQLLQETQYF. In DNA, the CDR3 is TGTGCCAGTAGACCCGGACAGCTACTTCAAGAGACCCAGTACTTC.

The gene calls are TRBV5-4 and TRBJ2-7, with 7 bases that match TRBD2. There are 14 residues in the CDR3. V was pared by 0 bases and J by 6 bases, with 6 bases of the junction left unmatched. Germline lookup yields CDR1 SGHNT and CDR2 YYREEE (reference sequence). The CDR3 here is CASSLEAGVREQYF. The CDR3 coding sequence is TGTGCCAGCAGCTTGGAGGCGGGAGTGCGCGAGCAGTACTTC.